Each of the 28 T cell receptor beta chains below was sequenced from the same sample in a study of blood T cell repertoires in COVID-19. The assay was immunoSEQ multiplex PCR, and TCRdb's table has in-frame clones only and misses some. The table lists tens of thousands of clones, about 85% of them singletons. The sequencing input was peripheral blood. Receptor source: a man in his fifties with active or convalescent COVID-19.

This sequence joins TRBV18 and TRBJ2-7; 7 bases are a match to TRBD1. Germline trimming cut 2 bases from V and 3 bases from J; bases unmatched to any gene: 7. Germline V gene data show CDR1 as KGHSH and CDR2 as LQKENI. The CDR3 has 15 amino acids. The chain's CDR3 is CASSPLQGKHYEQYF. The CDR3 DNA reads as TGTGCCAGCTCACCATTACAGGGGAAACACTACGAGCAGTACTTC.

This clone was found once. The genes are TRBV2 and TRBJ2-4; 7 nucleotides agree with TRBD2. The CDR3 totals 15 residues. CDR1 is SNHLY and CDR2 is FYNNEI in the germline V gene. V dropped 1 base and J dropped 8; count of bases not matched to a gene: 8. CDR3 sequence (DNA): TGTGCCAGCAGTGAAGGGAGGGAGGGCTTCGACATTCAGTACTTC. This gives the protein CASSEGREGFDIQYF.

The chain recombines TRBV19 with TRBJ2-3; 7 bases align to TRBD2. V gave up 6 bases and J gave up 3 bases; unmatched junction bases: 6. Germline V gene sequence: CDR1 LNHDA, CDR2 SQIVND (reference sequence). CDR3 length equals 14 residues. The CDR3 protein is CASSILGGTDTQYF. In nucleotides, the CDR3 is TGTGCCAGTAGCATCTTGGGGGGGACAGATACGCAGTATTTT. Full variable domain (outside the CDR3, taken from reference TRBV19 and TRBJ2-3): DGGITQSPKYLFRKEGQNVTLSCEQNLNHDAMYWYRQDPGQGLRLIYYSQIVNDFQKGDIAEGYSVSREKKESFPLTVTSAQKNPTAFYLCASSILGGTDTQYFGPGTRLTVL.

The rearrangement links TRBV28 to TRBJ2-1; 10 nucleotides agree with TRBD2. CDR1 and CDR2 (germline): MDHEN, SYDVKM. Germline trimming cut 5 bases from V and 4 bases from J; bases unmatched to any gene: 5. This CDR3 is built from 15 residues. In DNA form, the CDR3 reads TGTGCCAGCAGTCTAGCGGGAGAGCATTACAATGAGCAGTTCTTC. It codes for CASSLAGEHYNEQFF.

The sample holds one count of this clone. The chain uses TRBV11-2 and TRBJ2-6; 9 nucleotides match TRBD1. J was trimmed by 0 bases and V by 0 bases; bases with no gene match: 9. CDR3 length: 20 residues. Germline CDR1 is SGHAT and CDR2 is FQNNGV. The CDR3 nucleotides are TGTGCCAGCAGCTTAGATCTCACAGGGGGCAGTGCCTCTGGGGCCAACGTCCTGACTTTC. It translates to CASSLDLTGGSASGANVLTF.

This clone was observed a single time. Here the CDR3 reads CASSVVGRENIQYF. CDR3 DNA: TGTGCCAGCAGCGTAGTGGGCAGGGAAAACATTCAGTACTTC. The chain employs TRBV9 and TRBJ2-4, with D possibly being TRBD1 (5 bases). CDR3 length equals 14 residues. Germline V CDR1 and CDR2: SGDLS, YYNGEE. Deletions cut 0 bases from V and 5 bases from J, with 9 bases between.

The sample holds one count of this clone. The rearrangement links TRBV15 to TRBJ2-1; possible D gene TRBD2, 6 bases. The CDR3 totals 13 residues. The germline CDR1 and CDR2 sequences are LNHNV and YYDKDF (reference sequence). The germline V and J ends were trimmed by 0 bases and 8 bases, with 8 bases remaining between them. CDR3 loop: CATSRDRRDEQFF. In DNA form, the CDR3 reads TGTGCCACCAGCAGAGATCGGAGGGATGAGCAGTTCTTC.

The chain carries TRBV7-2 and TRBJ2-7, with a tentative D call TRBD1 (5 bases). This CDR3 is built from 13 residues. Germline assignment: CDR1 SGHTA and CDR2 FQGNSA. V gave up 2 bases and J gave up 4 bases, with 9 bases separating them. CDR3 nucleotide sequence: TGTGCCAGCAGCTTAACTCCAGGGTACGAGCAGTACTTC. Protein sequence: CASSLTPGYEQYF.

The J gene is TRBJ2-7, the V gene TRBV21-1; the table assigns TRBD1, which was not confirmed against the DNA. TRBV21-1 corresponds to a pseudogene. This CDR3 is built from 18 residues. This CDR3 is CASSKGPRTSLSSYEQYF. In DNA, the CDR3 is TGTGCCAGCAGCAAAGGTCCTAGGACATCTCTGAGCTCCTACGAGCAGTACTTC.

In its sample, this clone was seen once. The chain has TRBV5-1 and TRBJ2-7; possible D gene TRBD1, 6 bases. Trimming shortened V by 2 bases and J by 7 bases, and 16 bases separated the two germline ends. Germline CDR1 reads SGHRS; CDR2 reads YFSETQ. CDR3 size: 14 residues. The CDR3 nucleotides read TGCGCCAGCAGCTTATCCCTGGGGGCCGGGGAGCAGTACTTC. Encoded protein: CASSLSLGAGEQYF. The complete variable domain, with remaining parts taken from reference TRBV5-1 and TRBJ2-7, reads KAGVTQTPRYLIKTRGQQVTLSCSPISGHRSVSWYQQTPGQGLQFLFEYFSETQRNKGNFPGRFSGRQFSNSRSEMNVSTLELGDSALYLCASSLSLGAGEQYFGPGTRLTVT.

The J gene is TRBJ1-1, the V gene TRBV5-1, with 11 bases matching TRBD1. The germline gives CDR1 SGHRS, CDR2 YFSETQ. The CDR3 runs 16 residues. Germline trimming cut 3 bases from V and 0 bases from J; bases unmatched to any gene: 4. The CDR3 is CASSSGQGALNTEAFF. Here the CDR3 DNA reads TGCGCCAGCAGCTCCGGACAGGGGGCGCTGAACACTGAAGCTTTCTTT. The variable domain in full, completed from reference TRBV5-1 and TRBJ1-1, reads KAGVTQTPRYLIKTRGQQVTLSCSPISGHRSVSWYQQTPGQGLQFLFEYFSETQRNKGNFPGRFSGRQFSNSRSEMNVSTLELGDSALYLCASSSGQGALNTEAFFGQGTRLTVV.

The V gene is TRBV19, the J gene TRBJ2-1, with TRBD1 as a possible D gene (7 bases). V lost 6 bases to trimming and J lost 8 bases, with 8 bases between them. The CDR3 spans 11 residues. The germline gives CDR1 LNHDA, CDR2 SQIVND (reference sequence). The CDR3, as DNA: TGTGCCAGTAGCAGGGGGGATGAGCAGTTCTTC. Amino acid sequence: CASSRGDEQFF.

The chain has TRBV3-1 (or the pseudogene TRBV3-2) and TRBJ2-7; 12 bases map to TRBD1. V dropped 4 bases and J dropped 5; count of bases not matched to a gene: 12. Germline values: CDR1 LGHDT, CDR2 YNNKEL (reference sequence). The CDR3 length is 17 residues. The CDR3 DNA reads TGTGCCAGCAGCCGGTCCGTGCACGGGACAGGGGGCAACGAGCAGTACTTC. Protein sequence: CASSRSVHGTGGNEQYF.

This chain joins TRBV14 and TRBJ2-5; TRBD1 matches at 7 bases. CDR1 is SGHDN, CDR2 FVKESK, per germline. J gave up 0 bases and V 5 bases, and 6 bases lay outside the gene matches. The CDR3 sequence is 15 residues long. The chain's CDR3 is CASSVRDSYQETQYF. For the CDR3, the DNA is TGTGCCAGCAGCGTCCGGGACAGCTACCAAGAGACCCAGTACTTC.

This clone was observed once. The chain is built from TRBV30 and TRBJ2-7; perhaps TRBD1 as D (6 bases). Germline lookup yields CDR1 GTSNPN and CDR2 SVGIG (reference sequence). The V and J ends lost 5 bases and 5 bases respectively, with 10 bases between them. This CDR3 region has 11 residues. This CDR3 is CAWLQGDEQYF. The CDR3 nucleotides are TGTGCCTGGTTACAGGGAGACGAGCAGTACTTC.

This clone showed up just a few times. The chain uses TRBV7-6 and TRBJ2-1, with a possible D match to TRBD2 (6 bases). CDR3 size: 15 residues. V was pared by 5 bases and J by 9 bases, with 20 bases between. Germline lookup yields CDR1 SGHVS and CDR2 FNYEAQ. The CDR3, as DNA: TGTGCCAGCAGCCCCGGGGGTGCTAGCCAAGGTGAGCAGTTCTTC. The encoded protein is CASSPGGASQGEQFF.

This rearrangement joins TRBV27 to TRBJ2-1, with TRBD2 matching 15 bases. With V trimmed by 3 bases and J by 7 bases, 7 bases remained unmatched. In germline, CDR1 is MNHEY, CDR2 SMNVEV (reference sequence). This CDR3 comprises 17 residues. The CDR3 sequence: CASSLGLAGGGTNEQFF. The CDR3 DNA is TGTGCCAGCAGTTTGGGACTAGCGGGAGGTGGGACGAATGAGCAGTTCTTC.

The CDR3 reads CASSVDGYTQYF. CDR3 DNA sequence: TGTGCCAGCAGCGTAGATGGCTATACGCAGTATTTT. The chain uses TRBV9 and TRBJ2-3; no clear D. The CDR3 is made up of 12 amino acids. Germline CDR1 SGDLS, CDR2 YYNGEE. V was trimmed by 0 bases and J by 7 bases, leaving 6 bases between them.

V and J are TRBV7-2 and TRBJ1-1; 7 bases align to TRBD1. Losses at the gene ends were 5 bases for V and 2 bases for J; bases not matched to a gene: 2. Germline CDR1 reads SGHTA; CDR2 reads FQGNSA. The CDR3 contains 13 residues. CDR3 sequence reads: CASSRDSNTEAFF. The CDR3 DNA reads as TGTGCCAGCAGCCGGGACAGTAACACTGAAGCTTTCTTT.

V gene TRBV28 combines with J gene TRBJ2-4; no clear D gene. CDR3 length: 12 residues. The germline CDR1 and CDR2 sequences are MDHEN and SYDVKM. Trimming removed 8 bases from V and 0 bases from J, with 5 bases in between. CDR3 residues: CASQEAKNIQYF. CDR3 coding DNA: TGTGCCAGCCAGGAAGCCAAAAACATTCAGTACTTC. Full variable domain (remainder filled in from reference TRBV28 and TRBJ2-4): DVKVTQSSRYLVKRTGEKVFLECVQDMDHENMFWYRQDPGLGLRLIYFSYDVKMKEKGDIPEGYSVSREKKERFSLILESASTNQTSMYLCASQEAKNIQYFGAGTRLSVL.

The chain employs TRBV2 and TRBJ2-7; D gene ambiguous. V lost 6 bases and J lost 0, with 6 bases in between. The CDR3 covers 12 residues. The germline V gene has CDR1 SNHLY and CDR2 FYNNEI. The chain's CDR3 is CASSAYSYEQYF. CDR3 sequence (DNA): TGTGCCAGCAGCGCCTACTCCTACGAGCAGTACTTC. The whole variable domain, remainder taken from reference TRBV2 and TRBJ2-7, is EPEVTQTPSHQVTQMGQEVILRCVPISNHLYFYWYRQILGQKVEFLVSFYNNEISEKSEIFDDQFSVERPDGSNFTLKIRSTKLEDSAMYFCASSAYSYEQYFGPGTRLTVT.

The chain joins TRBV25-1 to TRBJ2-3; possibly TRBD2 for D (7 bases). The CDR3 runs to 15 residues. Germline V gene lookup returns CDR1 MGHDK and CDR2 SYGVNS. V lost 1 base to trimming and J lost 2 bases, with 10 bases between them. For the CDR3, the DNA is TGTGCCAGCAGTGAATTGGGGGGGCCCACAGATACGCAGTATTTT. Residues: CASSELGGPTDTQYF. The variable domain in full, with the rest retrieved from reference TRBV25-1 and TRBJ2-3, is EADIYQTPRYLVIGTGKKITLECSQTMGHDKMYWYQQDPGMELHLIHYSYGVNSTEKGDLSSESTVSRIRTEHFPLTLESARPSHTSQYLCASSELGGPTDTQYFGPGTRLTVL.

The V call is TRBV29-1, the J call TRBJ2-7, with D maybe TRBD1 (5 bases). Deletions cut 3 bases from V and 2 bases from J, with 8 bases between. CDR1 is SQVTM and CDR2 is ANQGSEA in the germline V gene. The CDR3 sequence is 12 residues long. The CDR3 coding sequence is TGCAGCGTTGAGGTAGGGGCCTACGAGCAGTACTTC. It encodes CSVEVGAYEQYF.

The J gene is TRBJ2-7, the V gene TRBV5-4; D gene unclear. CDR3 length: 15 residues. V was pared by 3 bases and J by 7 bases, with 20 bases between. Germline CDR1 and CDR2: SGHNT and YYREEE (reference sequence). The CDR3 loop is CASSSNGPYRQEQYF. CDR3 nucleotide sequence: TGTGCCAGCAGCTCCAATGGGCCCTACCGACAAGAGCAGTACTTC.

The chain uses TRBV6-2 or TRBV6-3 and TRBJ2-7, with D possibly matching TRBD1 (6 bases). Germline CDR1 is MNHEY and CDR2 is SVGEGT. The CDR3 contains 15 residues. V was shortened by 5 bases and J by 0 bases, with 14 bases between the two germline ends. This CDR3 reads CASSDLTGSSYEQYF. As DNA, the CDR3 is TGTGCCAGCAGTGACCTGACAGGTAGCTCCTACGAGCAGTACTTC.

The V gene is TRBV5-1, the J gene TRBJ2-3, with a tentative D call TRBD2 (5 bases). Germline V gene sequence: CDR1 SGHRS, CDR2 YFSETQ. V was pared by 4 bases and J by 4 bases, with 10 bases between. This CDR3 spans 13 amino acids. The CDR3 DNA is TGCGCCAGCAGCATGGACGGGGCAGATACGCAGTATTTT. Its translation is CASSMDGADTQYF.

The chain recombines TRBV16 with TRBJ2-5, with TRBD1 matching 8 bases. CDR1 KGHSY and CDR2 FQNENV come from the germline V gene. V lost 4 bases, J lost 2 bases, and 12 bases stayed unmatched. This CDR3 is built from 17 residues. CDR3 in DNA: TGTGCCAGCAGCCTGTGGGTGTTTGACAGGGGACAAGAGACCCAGTACTTC. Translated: CASSLWVFDRGQETQYF.

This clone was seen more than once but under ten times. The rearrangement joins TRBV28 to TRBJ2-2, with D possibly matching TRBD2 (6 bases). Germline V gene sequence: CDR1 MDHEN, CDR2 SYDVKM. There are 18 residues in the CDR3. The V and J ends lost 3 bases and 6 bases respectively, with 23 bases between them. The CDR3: CASSFTLSWGGAPGELFF. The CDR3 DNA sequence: TGTGCCAGCAGTTTCACCCTGAGTTGGGGCGGGGCGCCCGGGGAGCTGTTTTTT. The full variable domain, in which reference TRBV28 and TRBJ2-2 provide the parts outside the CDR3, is DVKVTQSSRYLVKRTGEKVFLECVQDMDHENMFWYRQDPGLGLRLIYFSYDVKMKEKGDIPEGYSVSREKKERFSLILESASTNQTSMYLCASSFTLSWGGAPGELFFGEGSRLTVL.